This T cell receptor (beta chain) came from a study of control samples from healthy donors and cancer patients. Repertoires were generated with immunoSEQ multiplex PCR, while TCRdb's copy carries only in-frame clones and drops some. This table holds approximately 170,000 clones, 80% to 95% found once. Trimming cost V 3 bases and J 0 bases; bases outside gene matches: 1. The germline gives CDR1 GTSNPN, CDR2 SVGIG (reference sequence). The CDR3 loop spans 14 amino acids. V is TRBV30 and J is TRBJ2-2, with TRBD2 identical over 7 bases. Material for sequencing was blood. This receptor was identified in a woman under 40 in good health. This CDR3 is CAWRGRANTGELFF. The CDR3 coding sequence is TGTGCCTGGAGAGGGAGGGCGAACACCGGGGAGCTGTTTTTT.